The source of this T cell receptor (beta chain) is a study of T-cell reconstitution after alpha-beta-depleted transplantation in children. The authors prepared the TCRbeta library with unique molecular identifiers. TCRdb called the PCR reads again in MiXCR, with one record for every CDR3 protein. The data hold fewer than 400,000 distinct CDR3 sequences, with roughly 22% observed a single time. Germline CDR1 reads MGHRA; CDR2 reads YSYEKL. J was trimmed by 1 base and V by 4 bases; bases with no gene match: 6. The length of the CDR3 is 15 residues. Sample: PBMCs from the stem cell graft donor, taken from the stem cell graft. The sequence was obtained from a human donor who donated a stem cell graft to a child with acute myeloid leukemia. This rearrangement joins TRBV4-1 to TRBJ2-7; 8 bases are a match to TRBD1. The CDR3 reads CASSRKQGDSYEQYF. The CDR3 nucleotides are TGCGCCAGCAGCCGAAAACAGGGGGATTCCTACGAGCAGTACTTC.